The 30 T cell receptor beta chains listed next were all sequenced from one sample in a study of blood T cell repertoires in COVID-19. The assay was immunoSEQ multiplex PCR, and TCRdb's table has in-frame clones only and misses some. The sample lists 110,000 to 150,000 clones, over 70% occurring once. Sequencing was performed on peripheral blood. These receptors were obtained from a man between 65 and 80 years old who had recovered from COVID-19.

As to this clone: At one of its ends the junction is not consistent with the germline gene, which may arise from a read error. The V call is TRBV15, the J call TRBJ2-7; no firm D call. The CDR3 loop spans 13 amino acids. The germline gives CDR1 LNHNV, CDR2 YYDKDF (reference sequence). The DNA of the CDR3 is TGTGCCACCAGCAGAGATCAAAGAGATCCTCGAGATTTC. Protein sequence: CATSRDQRDPRDF.

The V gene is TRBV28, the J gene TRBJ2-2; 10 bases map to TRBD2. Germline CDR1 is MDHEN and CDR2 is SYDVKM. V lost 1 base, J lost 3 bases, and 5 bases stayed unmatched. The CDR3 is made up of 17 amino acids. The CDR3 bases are TGTGCCAGCAGTTTATCCCTAGCGGGAGTGGACACCGGGGAGCTGTTTTTT. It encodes CASSLSLAGVDTGELFF. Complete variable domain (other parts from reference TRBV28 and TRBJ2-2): DVKVTQSSRYLVKRTGEKVFLECVQDMDHENMFWYRQDPGLGLRLIYFSYDVKMKEKGDIPEGYSVSREKKERFSLILESASTNQTSMYLCASSLSLAGVDTGELFFGEGSRLTVL.

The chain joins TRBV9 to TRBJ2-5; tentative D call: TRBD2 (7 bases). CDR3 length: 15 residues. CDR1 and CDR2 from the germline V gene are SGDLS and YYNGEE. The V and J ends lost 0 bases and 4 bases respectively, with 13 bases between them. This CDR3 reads CASSVGGGLRETQYF. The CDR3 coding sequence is TGTGCCAGCAGCGTAGGCGGGGGCCTTCGAGAGACCCAGTACTTC. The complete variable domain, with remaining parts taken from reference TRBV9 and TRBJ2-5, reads DSGVTQTPKHLITATGQRVTLRCSPRSGDLSVYWYQQSLDQGLQFLIQYYNGEERAKGNILERFSAQQFPDLHSELNLSSLELGDSALYFCASSVGGGLRETQYFGPGTRLLVL.

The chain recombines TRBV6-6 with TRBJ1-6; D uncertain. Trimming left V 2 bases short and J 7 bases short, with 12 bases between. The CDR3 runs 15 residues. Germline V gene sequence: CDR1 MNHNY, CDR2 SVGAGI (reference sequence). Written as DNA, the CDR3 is TGTGCCAGCAGTTACACGGGATCTCGGAATTCACCCCTCCACTTT. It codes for CASSYTGSRNSPLHF.

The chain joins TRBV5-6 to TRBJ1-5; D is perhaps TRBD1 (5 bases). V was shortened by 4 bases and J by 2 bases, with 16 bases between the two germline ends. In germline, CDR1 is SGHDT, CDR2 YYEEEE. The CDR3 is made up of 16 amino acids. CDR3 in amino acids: CASSDRAGLGNQPQHF. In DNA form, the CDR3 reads TGTGCCAGCAGCGACAGAGCGGGGTTGGGCAATCAGCCCCAGCATTTT.

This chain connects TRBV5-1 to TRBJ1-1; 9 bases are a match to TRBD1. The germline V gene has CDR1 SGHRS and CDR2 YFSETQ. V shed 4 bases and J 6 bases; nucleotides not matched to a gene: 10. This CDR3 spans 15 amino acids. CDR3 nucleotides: TGCGCCAGCAGCAACGGGACAGGGCCGCCGGCTGAAGCTTTCTTT. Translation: CASSNGTGPPAEAFF.

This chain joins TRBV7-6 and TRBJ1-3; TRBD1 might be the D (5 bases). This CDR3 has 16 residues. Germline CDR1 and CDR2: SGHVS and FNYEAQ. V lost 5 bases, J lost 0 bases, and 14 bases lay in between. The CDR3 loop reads CASSPDVQGSGNTIYF. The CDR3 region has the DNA TGTGCCAGCAGCCCAGACGTGCAGGGCTCTGGAAACACCATATATTTT.

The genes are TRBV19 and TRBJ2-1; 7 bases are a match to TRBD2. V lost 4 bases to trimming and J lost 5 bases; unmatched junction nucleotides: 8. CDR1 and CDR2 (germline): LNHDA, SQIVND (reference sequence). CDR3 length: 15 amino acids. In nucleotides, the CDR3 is TGTGCCAGTAGTAAGGCTAGCGGAGCGAACAATGAGCAGTTCTTC. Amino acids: CASSKASGANNEQFF.

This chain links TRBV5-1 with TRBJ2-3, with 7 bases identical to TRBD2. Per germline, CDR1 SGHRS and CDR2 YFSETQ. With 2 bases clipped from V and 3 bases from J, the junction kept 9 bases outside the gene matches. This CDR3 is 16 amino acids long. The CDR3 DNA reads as TGCGCCAGCAGCTTTAAATACCGTAGCGGGACAGATACGCAGTATTTT. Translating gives CASSFKYRSGTDTQYF.

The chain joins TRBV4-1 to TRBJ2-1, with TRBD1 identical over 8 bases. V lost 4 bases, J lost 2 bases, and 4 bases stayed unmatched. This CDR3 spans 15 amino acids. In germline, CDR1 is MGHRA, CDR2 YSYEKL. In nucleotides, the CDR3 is TGCGCCAGCAGCCCAGGGGGCGGCCCCTACAATGAGCAGTTCTTC. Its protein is CASSPGGGPYNEQFF.

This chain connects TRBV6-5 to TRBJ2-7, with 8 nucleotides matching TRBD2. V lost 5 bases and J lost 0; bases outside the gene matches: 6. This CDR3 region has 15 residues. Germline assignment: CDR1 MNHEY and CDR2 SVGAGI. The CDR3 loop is CASSKIAGFSYEQYF. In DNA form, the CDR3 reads TGTGCCAGCAGTAAGATAGCGGGATTCTCCTACGAGCAGTACTTC.

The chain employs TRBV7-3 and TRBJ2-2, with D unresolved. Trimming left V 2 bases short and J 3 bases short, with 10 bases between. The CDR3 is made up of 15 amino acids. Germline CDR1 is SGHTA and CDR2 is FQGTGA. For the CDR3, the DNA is TGTGCCAGCAGCTTACTTCCCACAGACACCGGGGAGCTGTTTTTT. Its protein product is CASSLLPTDTGELFF. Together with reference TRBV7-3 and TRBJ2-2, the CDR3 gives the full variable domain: GAGVSQTPSNKVTEKGKYVELRCDPISGHTALYWYRQSLGQGPEFLIYFQGTGAADDSGLPNDRFFAVRPEGSVSTLKIQRTERGDSAVYLCASSLLPTDTGELFFGEGSRLTVL.

In nucleotides, the CDR3 is TGTGCCAGCAGTGATCCGGGACAGGGGGGGAAAGAGACCCAGTACTTC. Amino acid sequence: CASSDPGQGGKETQYF. The chain employs TRBV6-1 and TRBJ2-5; TRBD1 matches at 11 bases. The trim removed 3 bases at V and 3 bases at J, leaving 6 bases unmatched. The CDR3 is 16 amino acids. Per germline, CDR1 MNHNS and CDR2 SASEGT.

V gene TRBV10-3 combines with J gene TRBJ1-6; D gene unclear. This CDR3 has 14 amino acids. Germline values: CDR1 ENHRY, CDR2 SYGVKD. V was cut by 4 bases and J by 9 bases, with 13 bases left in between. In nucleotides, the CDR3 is TGTGCCATCAGTGGAGGGTTAGCCGGTTCACCCCTCCACTTT. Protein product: CAISGGLAGSPLHF.

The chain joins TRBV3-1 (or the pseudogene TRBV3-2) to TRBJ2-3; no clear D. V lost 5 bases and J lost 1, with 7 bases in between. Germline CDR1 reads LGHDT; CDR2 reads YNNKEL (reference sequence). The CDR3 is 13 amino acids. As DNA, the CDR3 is TGTGCCAGCAGCTCCAGCGGCACAGATACGCAGTATTTT. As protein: CASSSSGTDTQYF.

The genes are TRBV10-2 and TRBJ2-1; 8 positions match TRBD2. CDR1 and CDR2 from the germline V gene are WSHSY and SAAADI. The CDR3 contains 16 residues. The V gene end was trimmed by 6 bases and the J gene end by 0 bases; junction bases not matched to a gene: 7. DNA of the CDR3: TGCGCCAGCAGGTCCCAACTAGCGGACTCCTACAATGAGCAGTTCTTC. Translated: CASRSQLADSYNEQFF.

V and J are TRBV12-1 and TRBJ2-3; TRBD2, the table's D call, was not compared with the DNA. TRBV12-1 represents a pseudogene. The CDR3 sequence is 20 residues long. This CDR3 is CASRDRLAGGGGLGTDTQYF. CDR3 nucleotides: TGTGCCAGCCGGGACCGACTAGCGGGAGGGGGAGGGCTTGGCACAGATACGCAGTATTTT.

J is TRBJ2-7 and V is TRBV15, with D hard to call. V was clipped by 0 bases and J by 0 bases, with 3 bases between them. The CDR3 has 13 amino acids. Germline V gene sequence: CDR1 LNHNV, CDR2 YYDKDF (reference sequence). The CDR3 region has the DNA TGTGCCACCAGCAGAGACATCTCCTACGAGCAGTACTTC. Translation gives CATSRDISYEQYF.

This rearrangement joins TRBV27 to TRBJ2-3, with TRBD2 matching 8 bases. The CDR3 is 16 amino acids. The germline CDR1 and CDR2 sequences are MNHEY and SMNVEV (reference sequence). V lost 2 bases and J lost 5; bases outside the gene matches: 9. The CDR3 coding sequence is TGTGCCAGCAGTTTAGTCTTCGGTCTAGCGGGAGATACGCAGTATTTT. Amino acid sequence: CASSLVFGLAGDTQYF.

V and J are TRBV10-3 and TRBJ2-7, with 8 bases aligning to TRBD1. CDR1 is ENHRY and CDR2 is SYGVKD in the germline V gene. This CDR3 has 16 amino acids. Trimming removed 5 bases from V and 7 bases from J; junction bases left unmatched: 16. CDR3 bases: TGTGCCATCAGTTCGGCCGGGCAGGGGGCGCGAAATGAGCAGTACTTC. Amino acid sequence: CAISSAGQGARNEQYF.

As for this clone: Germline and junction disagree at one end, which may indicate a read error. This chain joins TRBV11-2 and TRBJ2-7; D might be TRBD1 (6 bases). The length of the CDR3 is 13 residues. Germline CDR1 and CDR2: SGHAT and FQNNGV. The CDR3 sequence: CASTLDTGSEQYF. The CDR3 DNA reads TGTGCCAGCACCTTAGATACAGGGAGCGAGCAGTACTTC.

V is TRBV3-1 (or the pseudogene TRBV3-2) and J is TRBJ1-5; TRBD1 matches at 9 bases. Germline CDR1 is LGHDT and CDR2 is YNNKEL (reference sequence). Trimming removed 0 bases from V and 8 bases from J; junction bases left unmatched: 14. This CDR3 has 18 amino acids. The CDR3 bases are TGTGCCAGCAGCCAAGAGGAGAGAGGACAGGGGTTGAGCGAGCCCCAGCATTTT. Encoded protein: CASSQEERGQGLSEPQHF.

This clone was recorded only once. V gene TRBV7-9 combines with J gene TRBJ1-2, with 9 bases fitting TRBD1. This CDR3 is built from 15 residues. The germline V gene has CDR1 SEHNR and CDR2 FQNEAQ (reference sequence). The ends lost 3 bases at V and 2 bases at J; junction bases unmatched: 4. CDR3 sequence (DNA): TGTGCCAGCAGCTTTTCGACAGGGGGGAACTATGGCTACACCTTC. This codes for CASSFSTGGNYGYTF.

The CDR3 region has the DNA TGCAGCGTTGAAAGGGGGACTAGCGGGAGGGCCGGGGAGCTGTTTTTT. It yields the protein CSVERGTSGRAGELFF. The rearrangement links TRBV29-1 to TRBJ2-2; 16 bases match TRBD2. Germline CDR1 SQVTM, CDR2 ANQGSEA. V shed 2 bases and J 6 bases; nucleotides not matched to a gene: 3. This CDR3 has 16 amino acids.

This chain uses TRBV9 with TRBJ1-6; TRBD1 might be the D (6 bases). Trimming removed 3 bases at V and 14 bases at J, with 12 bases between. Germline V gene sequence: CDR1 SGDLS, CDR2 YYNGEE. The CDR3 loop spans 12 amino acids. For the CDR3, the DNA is TGTGCCAGCAGCGCTGGGACAAGTTCCCTCCACTTT. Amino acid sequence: CASSAGTSSLHF.

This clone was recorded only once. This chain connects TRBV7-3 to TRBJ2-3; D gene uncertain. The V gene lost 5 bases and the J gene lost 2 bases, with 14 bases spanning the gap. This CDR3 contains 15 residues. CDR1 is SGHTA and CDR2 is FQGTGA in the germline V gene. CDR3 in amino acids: CASSPPRSSTDTQYF. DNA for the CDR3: TGTGCCAGCAGCCCCCCCCGCAGTTCCACAGATACGCAGTATTTT.

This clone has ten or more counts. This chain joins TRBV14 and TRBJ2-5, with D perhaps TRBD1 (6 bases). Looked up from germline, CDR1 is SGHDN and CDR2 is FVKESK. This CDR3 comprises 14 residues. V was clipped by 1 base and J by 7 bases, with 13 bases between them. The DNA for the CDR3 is TGTGCCAGCAGCCAAGTAGGGGGAATCGCGACCCAGTACTTC. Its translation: CASSQVGGIATQYF.

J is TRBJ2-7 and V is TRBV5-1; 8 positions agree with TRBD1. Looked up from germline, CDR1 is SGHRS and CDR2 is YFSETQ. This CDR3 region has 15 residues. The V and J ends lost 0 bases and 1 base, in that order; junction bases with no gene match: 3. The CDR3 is CASSLGQGISYEQYF. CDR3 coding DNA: TGCGCCAGCAGCTTGGGACAGGGGATTTCCTACGAGCAGTACTTC.

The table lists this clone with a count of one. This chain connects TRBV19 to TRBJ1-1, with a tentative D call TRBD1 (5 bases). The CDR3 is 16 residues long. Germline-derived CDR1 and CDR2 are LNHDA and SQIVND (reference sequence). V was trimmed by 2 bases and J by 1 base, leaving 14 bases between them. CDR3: CASSIQTLTGNTEAFF. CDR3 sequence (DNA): TGTGCCAGTAGTATACAAACCCTAACAGGGAACACTGAAGCTTTCTTT. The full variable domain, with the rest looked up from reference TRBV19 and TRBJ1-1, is DGGITQSPKYLFRKEGQNVTLSCEQNLNHDAMYWYRQDPGQGLRLIYYSQIVNDFQKGDIAEGYSVSREKKESFPLTVTSAQKNPTAFYLCASSIQTLTGNTEAFFGQGTRLTVV.

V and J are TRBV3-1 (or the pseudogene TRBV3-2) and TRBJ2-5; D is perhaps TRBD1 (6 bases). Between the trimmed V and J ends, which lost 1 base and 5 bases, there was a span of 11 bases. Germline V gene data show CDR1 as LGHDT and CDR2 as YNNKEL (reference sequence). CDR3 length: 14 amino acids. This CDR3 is CASSQGGGRETQYF. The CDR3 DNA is TGTGCCAGCAGCCAAGGAGGGGGTCGGGAGACCCAGTACTTC.